In its sample, the clone carrying this TCR beta chain was seen once. The data are from a study of blood T cell repertoires in COVID-19. In the source study's methods: Reference gene primer amplification gave estimated nucleated cell counts. Clones were sequenced by immunoSEQ multiplex PCR, and TCRdb holds only the in-frame ones, with some missing. For V, J and clone size, that table is used; D and trimming come from the DNA. The table lists about 18,000 clones, approximately 89% of them singletons. Germline values: CDR1 LGHDT, CDR2 YNNKEL (reference sequence). The V end was cut by 3 bases, the J end by 12 bases, with 18 bases between. The length of the CDR3 is 14 residues. For recovered donors of Cohort 3, there were two negative PCRs, clearance, or symptom resolution.

The rearrangement links TRBV3-1 (or the pseudogene TRBV3-2) to TRBJ2-1; possibly TRBD2 for D (5 bases). This receptor was identified in a woman aged 25 to 39 who had recovered from COVID-19. Sequencing input: PBMCs or T cells enriched from blood (not recorded which). Written as DNA, the CDR3 is TGTGCCAGCAGCCATCTGGCAGGAACGGGATGGCAGTTCTTC. Encoded protein: CASSHLAGTGWQFF.